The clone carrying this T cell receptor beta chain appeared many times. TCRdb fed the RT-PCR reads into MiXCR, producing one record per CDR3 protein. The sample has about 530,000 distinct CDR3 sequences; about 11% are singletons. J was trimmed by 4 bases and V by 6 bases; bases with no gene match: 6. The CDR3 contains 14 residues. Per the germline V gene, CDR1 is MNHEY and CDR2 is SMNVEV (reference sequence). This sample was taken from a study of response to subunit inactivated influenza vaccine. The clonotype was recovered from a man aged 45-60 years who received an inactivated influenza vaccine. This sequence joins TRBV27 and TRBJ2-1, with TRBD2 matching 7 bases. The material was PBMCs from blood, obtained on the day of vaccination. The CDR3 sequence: CASRRDYQYNEQFF. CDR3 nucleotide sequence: TGTGCCAGCAGGAGGGACTACCAATACAATGAGCAGTTCTTC.